This TCR beta chain was found in a study of control samples from healthy donors and cancer patients. Assay used: immunoSEQ multiplex PCR; TCRdb lists only in-frame clones, some missing. Of about 120,000 clones listed, just under 90% are singletons. Trimming removed 6 bases from V and 6 bases from J; junction bases left unmatched: 4. Per germline, CDR1 SNHLY and CDR2 FYNNEI. This CDR3 has 14 amino acids. The receptor was derived from a man between 25 and 39 years old in good health. Specimen: blood. This chain joins TRBV2 and TRBJ1-5; 11 bases are a match to TRBD1. The CDR3 region is CASRLDRGPQPQHF. The CDR3 region has the DNA TGTGCCAGCAGGCTGGACAGGGGGCCTCAGCCCCAGCATTTT. Full variable domain (rest looked up from reference TRBV2 and TRBJ1-5): EPEVTQTPSHQVTQMGQEVILRCVPISNHLYFYWYRQILGQKVEFLVSFYNNEISEKSEIFDDQFSVERPDGSNFTLKIRSTKLEDSAMYFCASRLDRGPQPQHFGDGTRLSIL.